What follows describes a single T cell receptor (beta chain). The antigen it recognizes is unknown. Per-base qualities were not stored, and no clone one base away is much larger. RNA was extracted using the RNeasy kit, and about 0.5 to 1 microgram was reverse transcribed with random hexamers. The immunoSEQ multiplex PCR assay, covering 54 Vbeta and 13 Jbeta segments, was used to amplify TCR beta CDR3 regions. To correct PCR amplification bias, a synthetic template baseline was used for both primer optimization and computational correction. The paper's data handling went like this. Reads were annotated to V, D and J genes according to IMGT and were analyzed with immunoSEQ Analyzer, with only productive sequences retained. Clonality was computed as one minus Shannon entropy normalized by log2 of the number of productive unique sequences. For each patient and control, public and private clones were evaluated among the 100 most prevalent clones. Clones were defined as Susac-specific if absent from the healthy and MS cohorts, from 900 to 1,200 published viral clones and from other ImmuneACCESS disease sequences. TCRdb took the public reads, trimmed them with fastp at Q25, ran MiXCR for clone calling and kept in-frame beta chains. For every CDR3 protein sequence, its rows merge into one entry that carries the most common genes and DNA. TCRdb's processing, not the authors' own work, is the source of the V and J calls. The table for this sample lists tens of thousands of distinct CDR3 sequences; roughly 93% of them were counted only once. 0.4% to 0.65% of the sample goes to the ten largest clones.

This sample was taken from a study of CD8 T cells in Susac syndrome (dated by TCRdb to between 2018 and 2021). Broadly, across the study: Whether CD8+ T cell activation and differentiation in Susac syndrome was antigen driven was tested using repertoire sequencing. The study compared CD8+ T cell repertoire clonality among roughly eleven healthy donors, roughly 14 Susac syndrome patients and about 16 multiple sclerosis patients. Study-wide findings and limitations: The number of individuals in the TCR sequencing and HLA analysis was recognized as being relatively small.

V ends up 4 bases short and J 0 bases short, with an unmatched junction base count of 9. Its CDR3 holds 19 amino acids, cysteine through phenylalanine. Left in the record is the CDR3 DNA by itself, 57 bases read in frame from the first base. CDR1 SGHDN and CDR2 FVKESK are derived from the germline V gene. Peripheral blood CD8+ and CD4+ T cells from healthy donors, Susac syndrome patients and multiple sclerosis patients were profiled by high-throughput TCR beta sequencing. The multiple sclerosis controls were treatment-naive patients whose relapsing-remitting disease, either stable or active, fulfilled the revised McDonald criteria. Bulk CD8+ and CD4+ T cells were purified magnetically by negative isolation, whereas CD8+ TEMRA cells were enriched by FACS. Blood was drawn into EDTA tubes, processed within 24 hours, and PBMCs were isolated by density gradient centrifugation. PBMCs intended for TCR sequencing were cryopreserved in liquid nitrogen and thawed later in a water bath at 37 degrees C. Purity of sorted or isolated CD4+, CD8+ and CD8+ TEMRA cells was at least 90%.

This receptor was obtained from a human donor with multiple sclerosis. Sequenced material: CD8+ T cells from PBMCs. The chain is made from TRBV14 and TRBJ2-6; TRBD1 lines up with 10 middle nucleotides. The CDR3 region: CASSRVYGTGDSGANVLTF. Here is the DNA: TGTGCCAGCAGCCGAGTGTATGGGACAGGGGACTCTGGGGCCAACGTCCTGACTTTC.